The 29 T cell receptor beta chains below were found in one sample sequenced in a study of cytomegalovirus exposure and HLA in healthy donors. It was with 60 Vbeta and 13 Jbeta primers that the PCR ran. Measured with immunoSEQ multiplex PCR; TCRdb has only the in-frame clones, and not every one. The table records approximately 150,000 clones, about 80% of them present only once. The specimen was PBMCs. The receptors come from a man aged 35 to 55 in good health and CMV-seropositive.

The rearrangement uses TRBV19 and TRBJ1-5, with 7 bases matching TRBD1. Germline V lookup: CDR1 LNHDA, CDR2 SQIVND (reference sequence). Trimming at V came to 3 bases and at J to 5 bases, leaving 10 bases not matched to a gene. The CDR3 has 16 residues. The CDR3 DNA follows: TGTGCCAGTAGTATCACGCAGGGGGTAATCGATCAGCCCCAGCATTTT. Translating it yields CASSITQGVIDQPQHF.

The chain links TRBV23-1 to TRBJ2-7, with 7 bases lining up with TRBD1. TRBV23-1 is an open reading frame whose function is uncertain. This CDR3 is built from 15 residues. J gave up 3 bases and V 0 bases, and 5 bases lay outside the gene matches. CDR3: CASSQSFRDSYEQYF. CDR3 DNA sequence: TGCGCCAGCAGTCAATCCTTCCGGGACAGCTACGAGCAGTACTTC.

The chain recombines TRBV15 with TRBJ1-4, with no clear D. There are 15 residues in the CDR3. CDR1 and CDR2 from the germline V gene are LNHNV and YYDKDF (reference sequence). The ends were cut back, 0 bases at V and 4 bases at J, with 9 bases in the middle. The CDR3 DNA is TGTGCCACCAGCAGAGATGGAGTCCGTAATGAAAAACTGTTTTTT. This sequence encodes CATSRDGVRNEKLFF.

The chain couples TRBV5-8 to TRBJ2-2; a possible D gene is TRBD2 (6 bases). Germline V gene sequence: CDR1 SGHTS, CDR2 YDEGEE. Trimming left V 1 base short and J 2 bases short, with 15 bases between. This CDR3 is built from 17 residues. The CDR3 nucleotides read TGTGCCAGCAGCTTGTTAGGCGGGGCTGACAACACCGGGGAGCTGTTTTTT. Translating it yields CASSLLGGADNTGELFF. The full variable domain, rest sourced from reference TRBV5-8 and TRBJ2-2, is EAGVTQSPTHLIKTRGQQATLRCSPISGHTSVYWYQQALGLGLQFLLWYDEGEERNRGNFPPRFSGRQFPNYSSELNVNALELEDSALYLCASSLLGGADNTGELFFGEGSRLTVL.

This chain joins TRBV7-6 and TRBJ2-7; TRBD1 matches at 7 bases. J gave up 7 bases and V 5 bases, and 8 bases lay outside the gene matches. The CDR3 sequence is 13 residues long. Looked up from germline, CDR1 is SGHVS and CDR2 is FNYEAQ. DNA for the CDR3: TGTGCCAGCAGCCCGACAGGGAATGGGGAGCAGTACTTC. Translation gives CASSPTGNGEQYF.

This chain joins TRBV9 and TRBJ2-3; 9 bases line up with TRBD2. The CDR3 covers 17 residues. CDR1 and CDR2 (germline): SGDLS, YYNGEE. V lost 0 bases to trimming and J lost 1 base; unmatched junction nucleotides: 6. The chain's CDR3 is CASSVGIAGAGTDTQYF. As DNA, the CDR3 is TGTGCCAGCAGCGTAGGGATAGCGGGAGCCGGCACAGATACGCAGTATTTT.

The CDR3 loop reads CASRGLAGVWTQYF. CDR3 bases: TGTGCCAGCAGAGGGCTAGCGGGAGTGTGGACGCAGTATTTT. This chain links TRBV2 with TRBJ2-3; the match to TRBD2 covers 10 bases. Germline CDR1 and CDR2: SNHLY and FYNNEI. V was pared by 6 bases and J by 9 bases, with 9 bases of the junction left unmatched. The CDR3 is made up of 14 amino acids.

This chain connects TRBV5-4 to TRBJ2-5; 8 bases match TRBD2. The CDR3 has 15 residues. With V trimmed by 4 bases and J by 1 base, 6 bases remained unmatched. Germline V gene sequence: CDR1 SGHNT, CDR2 YYREEE (reference sequence). The CDR3 spells CASSPGGSSQETQYF. CDR3 nucleotide sequence: TGTGCCAGCAGCCCGGGGGGGTCAAGCCAAGAGACCCAGTACTTC.

For the CDR3, the DNA is TGTGCCAGCAGCTTAGGCAGGCGCTCCTACAATGAGCAGTTCTTC. It is translated as CASSLGRRSYNEQFF. This sequence joins TRBV7-2 and TRBJ2-1; no definite D call. This CDR3 spans 15 amino acids. Trimming removed 1 base from V and 0 bases from J, with 7 bases in between. Germline CDR1 is SGHTA and CDR2 is FQGNSA.

The J gene is TRBJ2-2, the V gene TRBV27; D is perhaps TRBD2 (6 bases). This CDR3 has 16 amino acids. Germline CDR1 is MNHEY and CDR2 is SMNVEV (reference sequence). Trimming took off 4 bases at V and 3 bases at J, with 15 bases between the two ends. The CDR3 loop reads CASSYHSGLDTGELFF. The CDR3 nucleotides read TGTGCCAGCAGTTACCATTCGGGACTGGACACCGGGGAGCTGTTTTTT.

The rearrangement uses TRBV2 and TRBJ2-1; D unclear. CDR1 is SNHLY, CDR2 FYNNEI, per germline. Trimming stripped 6 bases from V and 6 bases from J, with 18 bases between. This CDR3 spans 15 amino acids. CDR3 bases: TGTGCCAGCAGCCGCCTGAGTAGCTTGGGCAATGAGCAGTTCTTC. Its protein is CASSRLSSLGNEQFF.

The CDR3 nucleotides read TGTGCCAGTAGTCCGCAGGGGGCCGGCTATGGCTACACCTTC. Protein: CASSPQGAGYGYTF. The V call is TRBV19, the J call TRBJ1-2; 8 positions match TRBD1. V lost 5 bases, J lost 4 bases, and 6 bases stayed unmatched. Per the germline V gene, CDR1 is LNHDA and CDR2 is SQIVND (reference sequence). The CDR3 is 14 residues long.

This sequence joins TRBV16 and TRBJ2-1; possibly TRBD1 for D (6 bases). The CDR3 is 14 residues long. Germline loops: CDR1 KGHSY, CDR2 FQNENV. The V end lost 4 bases, the J end lost 7 bases, and 14 bases lay between the germline ends. CDR3: CASSPQITGNEQFF. As DNA, the CDR3 is TGTGCCAGCAGCCCGCAGATAACAGGGAATGAGCAGTTCTTC.

This clone occurred once. In DNA, the CDR3 is TGTGCCAGCAGCTACGGACTAGCGGGAGCAGACAATGAGCAGTTCTTC. It is translated as CASSYGLAGADNEQFF. The chain carries TRBV2 and TRBJ2-1; 13 bases are shared with TRBD2. This CDR3 contains 16 residues. V trimming: 6 bases; J trimming: 5 bases; junction bases outside the gene matches: 7. CDR1 and CDR2 (germline): SNHLY, FYNNEI.

As to this clone: Other DNA sequences within the sample encode an identical CDR3. The V gene is TRBV29-1, the J gene TRBJ2-3; TRBD2 matches at 10 bases. The length of the CDR3 is 14 residues. The germline gives CDR1 SQVTM, CDR2 ANQGSEA. V shed 4 bases and J 15 bases; nucleotides not matched to a gene: 16. In DNA, the CDR3 is TGCAGCGTTGGGACTAGCGGCCCACAGATCAGTCAATATTTT. Amino acids: CSVGTSGPQISQYF.

This chain joins TRBV5-1 and TRBJ2-1; 10 bases fit TRBD2. Trimming removed 4 bases from V and 5 bases from J; junction bases left unmatched: 6. The CDR3 has 15 amino acids. Germline loops: CDR1 SGHRS, CDR2 YFSETQ. The CDR3 spells CASSRALAGDNEQFF. DNA of the CDR3: TGCGCCAGCAGCCGGGCCCTAGCGGGAGACAATGAGCAGTTCTTC.

The chain uses TRBV5-1 and TRBJ2-1; 11 nucleotides align to TRBD1. With V trimmed by 4 bases and J by 7 bases, 7 bases remained unmatched. CDR3 length: 15 residues. Germline lookup yields CDR1 SGHRS and CDR2 YFSETQ. CDR3: CASSPGQGALNEQFF. The CDR3 nucleotides are TGCGCCAGCAGCCCTGGACAGGGGGCCTTGAATGAGCAGTTCTTC.

The rearrangement uses TRBV19 and TRBJ2-5, with a weak D call TRBD2 (7 bases). Trimming left V 6 bases short and J 5 bases short, with 19 bases between. Germline V gene sequence: CDR1 LNHDA, CDR2 SQIVND (reference sequence). This CDR3 region has 15 residues. The CDR3 DNA follows: TGTGCCAGTAGCCTCATGGGGGGGGCAGGTGAGACCCAGTACTTC. It yields the protein CASSLMGGAGETQYF.

As DNA, the CDR3 is TGTGCCAGCAGCCCCTATGGAAACACCATATATTTT. Amino acid sequence: CASSPYGNTIYF. The rearrangement joins TRBV14 to TRBJ1-3; D not certain. This CDR3 is 12 amino acids long. CDR1 is SGHDN and CDR2 is FVKESK in the germline V gene. V gave up 4 bases and J gave up 3 bases, with 4 bases separating them.

This clone has a handful of counts. This chain joins TRBV28 and TRBJ2-7; 11 bases map to TRBD2. J was trimmed by 2 bases and V by 2 bases; bases with no gene match: 5. Per germline, CDR1 MDHEN and CDR2 SYDVKM. There are 16 residues in the CDR3. CDR3 sequence: CASSLVASGRPYEQYF. As DNA, the CDR3 is TGTGCCAGCAGTTTAGTTGCTAGCGGGAGGCCCTACGAGCAGTACTTC. The variable domain in full, completed from reference TRBV28 and TRBJ2-7, reads DVKVTQSSRYLVKRTGEKVFLECVQDMDHENMFWYRQDPGLGLRLIYFSYDVKMKEKGDIPEGYSVSREKKERFSLILESASTNQTSMYLCASSLVASGRPYEQYFGPGTRLTVT.

The rearrangement joins TRBV7-8 to TRBJ2-1; 11 nucleotides align to TRBD2. The CDR3 sequence is 15 residues long. V trimming: 5 bases; J trimming: 7 bases; junction bases outside the gene matches: 7. Per the germline V gene, CDR1 is SGHVS and CDR2 is FQNEAQ. DNA for the CDR3: TGTGCCAGCAGCCCCTGGGGGACTAGCGGTAATGAGCAGTTCTTC. It yields the protein CASSPWGTSGNEQFF.

This clone occurred a few times. The V and J genes are TRBV7-2 and TRBJ2-1; the D is unclear. Trimming took off 1 base at V and 2 bases at J, with 12 bases between the two ends. This CDR3 comprises 16 residues. The V gene's germline CDR1 is SGHTA and CDR2 FQGNSA. CDR3 coding DNA: TGTGCCAGCAGCTTAGTCTTGATCCAGACCTACAATGAGCAGTTCTTC. Encoded protein: CASSLVLIQTYNEQFF.

The CDR3 sequence is CASSVGRGDRGNGQYF. Written as DNA, the CDR3 is TGTGCCAGCAGTGTCGGAAGGGGTGATAGGGGGAATGGGCAGTACTTC. The rearrangement uses TRBV6-1 and TRBJ2-5, with D perhaps TRBD1 (6 bases). This CDR3 comprises 16 residues. V was clipped by 4 bases and J by 11 bases, with 26 bases between them. Germline V gene data show CDR1 as MNHNS and CDR2 as SASEGT.

This clone was observed a single time. This chain uses TRBV5-4 with TRBJ2-2; D might be TRBD2 (6 bases). CDR1 is SGHNT and CDR2 is YYREEE in the germline V gene (reference sequence). Trimming pared 6 bases from V and 4 bases from J, leaving 16 bases between. The CDR3 consists of 15 residues. CDR3 loop: CASKLDGGFTGELFF. The CDR3 DNA sequence: TGTGCCAGCAAATTGGACGGGGGATTCACCGGGGAGCTGTTTTTT.

This chain links TRBV28 with TRBJ2-3; D might be TRBD1 (6 bases). Germline CDR1 reads MDHEN; CDR2 reads SYDVKM. Trimming cost V 2 bases and J 1 base, with 10 bases left between them. The CDR3 has 15 amino acids. The CDR3 bases are TGTGCCAGCAGTTTACGGACAGAGCGCACAGATACGCAGTATTTT. Its translation is CASSLRTERTDTQYF.

The J gene is TRBJ2-1, the V gene TRBV5-1; the D gene is possibly TRBD2 (5 bases). The V end was cut by 0 bases, the J end by 0 bases, with 10 bases between. This CDR3 is built from 16 residues. Germline V gene sequence: CDR1 SGHRS, CDR2 YFSETQ. CDR3 sequence reads: CASSLAPGSSYNEQFF. CDR3 nucleotide sequence: TGCGCCAGCAGCTTGGCTCCGGGGAGCTCCTACAATGAGCAGTTCTTC.

This clone was seen more than once but under ten times. V and J are TRBV5-4 and TRBJ2-2, with 15 bases aligning to TRBD2. This CDR3 contains 16 residues. Germline CDR1 reads SGHNT; CDR2 reads YYREEE (reference sequence). Germline trimming cut 4 bases from V and 4 bases from J; bases unmatched to any gene: 2. For the CDR3, the DNA is TGTGCCAGCAGCAAGGGACTAGCGGGAGGCACCGGGGAGCTGTTTTTT. This translates into CASSKGLAGGTGELFF. Full variable domain (outside the CDR3, taken from reference TRBV5-4 and TRBJ2-2): ETGVTQSPTHLIKTRGQQVTLRCSSQSGHNTVSWYQQALGQGPQFIFQYYREEENGRGNFPPRFSGLQFPNYSSELNVNALELDDSALYLCASSKGLAGGTGELFFGEGSRLTVL.

CDR3 DNA sequence: TGTGCCAGCAGTGGGCAGGGAAGACAGCCCCAGCATTTT. It codes for CASSGQGRQPQHF. The gene calls are TRBV6-1 and TRBJ1-5; weak D call: TRBD1 (5 bases). CDR3 length equals 13 residues. Looked up from germline, CDR1 is MNHNS and CDR2 is SASEGT. The V gene lost 4 bases and the J gene lost 7 bases, with 11 bases spanning the gap.

The chain uses TRBV5-1 and TRBJ1-5, with D unresolved. Trimming stripped 0 bases from V and 0 bases from J, with 7 bases between. CDR3 length: 15 residues. Germline CDR1 and CDR2: SGHRS and YFSETQ. The CDR3 bases are TGCGCCAGCAGCTTGGCCGGAGATAGCAATCAGCCCCAGCATTTT. This encodes CASSLAGDSNQPQHF. The variable domain in full, with the rest retrieved from reference TRBV5-1 and TRBJ1-5, is KAGVTQTPRYLIKTRGQQVTLSCSPISGHRSVSWYQQTPGQGLQFLFEYFSETQRNKGNFPGRFSGRQFSNSRSEMNVSTLELGDSALYLCASSLAGDSNQPQHFGDGTRLSIL.